This T cell receptor (beta chain) was sequenced for a study of blood T cell repertoires in COVID-19. About the study: Donors in the United States, Italy and Spain gave samples during acute or convalescent COVID-19.

Clones were sequenced by immunoSEQ multiplex PCR, and TCRdb holds only the in-frame ones, with some missing. This table has tens of thousands of clones, 90% appearing once. The CDR3 is 13 amino acids. V gave up 7 bases and J gave up 1 base, with 10 bases separating them. Germline values: CDR1 MDHEN, CDR2 SYDVKM. The chain carries TRBV28 and TRBJ1-2; D call uncertain. This TCR derives from a man between 60 and 75 years old with acute or convalescent COVID-19. Sequencing was performed on peripheral blood. The chain's CDR3 is CASTVTDNYGYTF. The CDR3 DNA is TGTGCCAGCACCGTAACAGATAACTATGGCTACACCTTC.